The present entry profiles one T cell receptor beta chain with its context. This clonotype appeared many times. It lacks a known antigen. The sample holds no much larger clone one base away, and base qualities are not on file. This sample is part of a study of blood T cells in healthy people across ages (dated by TCRdb to 2015 to 2017). Some background on the complete study: Template switching captured roughly one uniquely barcoded TCR beta cDNA molecule per two T cells in model experiments. To track age-related changes in TCR beta repertoire diversity, the study relied on deep sequencing normalized with unique cDNA molecular identifiers. The donors were divided into four age groups: young (average around 17 years), middle-aged (around 37), aged (approximately 62) and long-lived (roughly 86). For two donors (one aged 18 to 30 and one aged 80 or older), the study analyzed two additional independent replicas of 1 million unique cDNA reads from the same blood draw.

General study outcomes and caveats: Because the CMV infection status of the donors was unknown, age-related changes in expanded clonotypes may potentially have been confounded. Observed TCR beta diversity per million T cells fell roughly linearly with age, and a significant reduction was already apparent by age roughly 40. Compared with the aged group, the long-lived group had more naive CD4+ T cells, fewer expanded clones and increased TCR diversity, a pattern suggesting age selection. Because profiling used bulk unsorted PBMCs, naive and antigen-experienced compartments could not be compared conclusively. Estimates of total diversity from one million sequenced T cells were regarded as lower bounds and underestimates. There was a strong correlation between observed TCR beta diversity and the percentage of naive T cells measured by flow cytometry.

Systemically healthy Caucasian individuals from Russia, approximately 39 in total and aged roughly 6 to 100 years, were included as donors. Each donor gave 8 to 10 milliliters of peripheral blood, collected into EDTA-treated Vacutainer tubes. PBMCs were isolated by Ficoll-Paque density-gradient centrifugation, with at least 7 million obtained per sample. Total RNA was extracted from PBMCs with Trizol reagent, with at least 6 micrograms obtained per sample. Naive CD45RAhigh/CD27high T cell percentages were measured by flow cytometry on a PBMC aliquot from every donor. The method behind the library was 5' RACE. Sequencing was carried out with an Illumina HiSeq 2500. A second PCR of roughly 7 to 12 cycles was run with a J-beta primer mix and a sample-barcoded 5' primer. A unique molecular identifier was introduced onto each TCR beta cDNA molecule by a template-switch 5' adaptor carrying 12 random nucleotides. Each sample yielded at least 3 million CDR3-containing paired-end reads. All of the RNA was converted into first-strand cDNA using the Mint cDNA synthesis kit, with a TRBC-specific oligonucleotide serving as the primer. Following uracil-DNA glycosylase treatment, all cDNA underwent a first 18-cycle PCR with the universal primers M1SS and BC2_uni_R. The paper's processing steps were these. For normalization, 1 million high-quality reads, each with a distinct molecular identifier, were randomly selected from each sample. Reads with shared molecular identifiers were discarded instead of being binned into consensus sequences. MiTCR, with a Q25 quality threshold and the strictest error-elimination algorithm, was used for CDR3 identification, clonotype clustering and error correction. A nonparametric unseen species model with Euler transformation was used to estimate a lower bound on total TCR beta diversity. TCRdb ran its own pipeline on the public reads, namely fastp trimming at Q25 and MiXCR clone calling, and kept in-frame beta chains. Here each entry gathers all rows of one CDR3 protein and keeps the most common genes and DNA. It is TCRdb's table, rather than the study itself, that gives the V and J calls and clone size. Within this sample are about 800,000 distinct CDR3 sequences, with 25% of them counted one time only. Of the sample, approximately 3.7% is held by the ten largest clones.

The CDR3 covers 13 residues, taking in both the cysteine and the phenylalanine. Only the CDR3 region is kept as DNA, spanning 39 bases read in frame from base 1. Per the germline V gene, SQVTM is the CDR1 and ANQGSEA is the CDR2. V and J lose 3 bases and 1 base, and a span of 8 bases separates them. These data are also associated with another study on T cells of mothers and their children. Drawing on the second study: The donors were nine systemically healthy Caucasian individuals, made up of three mothers and their six children. cDNA synthesis consumed the entire amount of extracted RNA, loaded at about 1.6 ug RNA in each 15 ul reaction. In the second PCR, the M1S primer added sample barcodes and 2-4 random nucleotides. Over 10 million TCR beta CDR3 reads came from each mother, compared with some 3 million reads from each child. In both related and unrelated pairs, thymic selection shapes the output of TCR recombination in a similar way, with inherited differences having only a minor effect. Normalized repertoire overlap was always found to be slightly, but never significantly, higher in related mother-child pairs than in unrelated mother-child pairs. Persistent microchimeric T cell clones were not detected, at a sensitivity of 85 to 100 clones per million clonotypes. The study used deep NGS to compare TCR beta repertoires of mothers and children, seeking features distinguishing related mother-child pairs from unrelated individuals. On average, the children were roughly 12 +/- 4 years old, while the mothers were roughly 40 +/- 4 years old. After adapter ligation with NEBNext reagents, the libraries were sequenced on Illumina HiSeq 2000 with 100+100 nt paired-end reads. Mother and child libraries were prepared a month apart and sequenced in separate runs to prevent cross-contamination. For each donor, between about 450,000 and 2,300,000 distinct TCR beta clonotypes were identified. Naive TCR beta clonotypes were estimated from low-frequency clonotypes matched to each donor's FACS-determined naive share, without sorting.

The sequencing sample was made of blood. The sequence joins TRBV29-1 to TRBJ2-3, with the identity of the D gene unclear. The source of this sequence is a boy younger than 18 in good health. At the DNA level, the sequence is TGCAGCGTTGATGGACCGCGCACAGATACGCAGTATTTT. This yields the protein CSVDGPRTDTQYF.